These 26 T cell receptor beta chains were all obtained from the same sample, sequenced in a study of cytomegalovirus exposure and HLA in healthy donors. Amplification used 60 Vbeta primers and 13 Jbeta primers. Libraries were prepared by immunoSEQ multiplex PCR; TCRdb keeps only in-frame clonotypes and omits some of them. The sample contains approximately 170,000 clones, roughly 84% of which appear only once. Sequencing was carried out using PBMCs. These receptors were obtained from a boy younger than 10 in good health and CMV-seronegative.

CDR3 DNA: TGTGCCAGCAGGGACAGGGGGTCGAACACCGGGGAGCTGTTTTTT. Its protein is CASRDRGSNTGELFF. The chain uses TRBV6-1 and TRBJ2-2; 10 positions agree with TRBD1. The ends lost 6 bases at V and 0 bases at J; junction bases unmatched: 1. Germline V gives CDR1 MNHNS, CDR2 SASEGT. The CDR3 spans 15 residues.

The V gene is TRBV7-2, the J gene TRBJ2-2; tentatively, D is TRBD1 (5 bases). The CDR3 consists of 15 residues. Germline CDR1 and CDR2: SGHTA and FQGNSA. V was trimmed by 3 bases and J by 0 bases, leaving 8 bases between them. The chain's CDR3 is CASSFGHPNTGELFF. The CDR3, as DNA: TGTGCCAGCAGCTTCGGACACCCGAACACCGGGGAGCTGTTTTTT.

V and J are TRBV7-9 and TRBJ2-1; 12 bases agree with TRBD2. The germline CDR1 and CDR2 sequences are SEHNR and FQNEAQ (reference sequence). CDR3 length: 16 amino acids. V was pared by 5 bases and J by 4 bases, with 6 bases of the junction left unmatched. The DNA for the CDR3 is TGTGCCAGCAGCCCTTGGACTAGCGGGGTTTACAATGAGCAGTTCTTC. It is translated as CASSPWTSGVYNEQFF. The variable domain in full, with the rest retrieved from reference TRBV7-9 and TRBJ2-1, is DTGVSQNPRHKITKRGQNVTFRCDPISEHNRLYWYRQTLGQGPEFLTYFQNEAQLEKSRLLSDRFSAERPKGSFSTLEIQRTEQGDSAMYLCASSPWTSGVYNEQFFGPGTRLTVL.

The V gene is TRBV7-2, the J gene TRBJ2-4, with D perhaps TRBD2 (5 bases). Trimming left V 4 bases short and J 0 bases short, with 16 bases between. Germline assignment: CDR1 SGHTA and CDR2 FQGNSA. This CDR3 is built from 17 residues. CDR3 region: CASSSALPGVAKNIQYF. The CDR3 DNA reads TGTGCCAGCAGCTCGGCACTTCCCGGGGTAGCCAAAAACATTCAGTACTTC.

CDR3 sequence (DNA): TGCGCCAGCAGCTTGGCCGGAGCGGGAGCCTACAATGAGCAGTTCTTC. Its translation is CASSLAGAGAYNEQFF. The chain carries TRBV5-1 and TRBJ2-1, with 8 nucleotides matching TRBD2. This CDR3 contains 16 residues. V was clipped by 0 bases and J by 2 bases; unmatched bases: 4. The V gene's germline CDR1 is SGHRS and CDR2 YFSETQ. Full variable domain (missing parts from reference TRBV5-1 and TRBJ2-1): KAGVTQTPRYLIKTRGQQVTLSCSPISGHRSVSWYQQTPGQGLQFLFEYFSETQRNKGNFPGRFSGRQFSNSRSEMNVSTLELGDSALYLCASSLAGAGAYNEQFFGPGTRLTVL.

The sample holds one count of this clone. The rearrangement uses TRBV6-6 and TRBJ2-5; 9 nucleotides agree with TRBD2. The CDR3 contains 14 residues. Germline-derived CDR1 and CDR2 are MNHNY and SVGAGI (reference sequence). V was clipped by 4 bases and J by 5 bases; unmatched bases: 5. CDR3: CASSWSSGKETQYF. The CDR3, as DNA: TGTGCCAGCAGTTGGTCTAGCGGGAAGGAGACCCAGTACTTC.

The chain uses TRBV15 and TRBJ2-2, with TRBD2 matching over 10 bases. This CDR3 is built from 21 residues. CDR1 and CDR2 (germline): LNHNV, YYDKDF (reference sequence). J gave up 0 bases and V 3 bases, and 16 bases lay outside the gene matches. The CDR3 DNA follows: TGTGCCACCAGCAGGCCATCGGGCAAAGCGGGAGGGACGGCGAACACCGGGGAGCTGTTTTTT. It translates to CATSRPSGKAGGTANTGELFF.

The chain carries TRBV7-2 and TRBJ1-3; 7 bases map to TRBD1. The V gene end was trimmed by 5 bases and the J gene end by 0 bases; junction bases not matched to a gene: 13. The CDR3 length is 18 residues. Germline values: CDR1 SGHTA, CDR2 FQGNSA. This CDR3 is CASSQSLRTGVSGNTIYF. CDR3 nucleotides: TGTGCCAGCAGCCAAAGCCTCCGGACAGGTGTCTCTGGAAACACCATATATTTT. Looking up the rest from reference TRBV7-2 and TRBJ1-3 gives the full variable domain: GAGVSQSPSNKVTEKGKDVELRCDPISGHTALYWYRQSLGQGLEFLIYFQGNSAPDKSGLPSDRFSAERTGGSVSTLTIQRTQQEDSAVYLCASSQSLRTGVSGNTIYFGEGSWLTVV.

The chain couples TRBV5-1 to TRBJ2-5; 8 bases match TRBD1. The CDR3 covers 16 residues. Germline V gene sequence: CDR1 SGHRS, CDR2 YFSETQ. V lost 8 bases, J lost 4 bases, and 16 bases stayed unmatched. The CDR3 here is CASSRDRFDPSETQYF. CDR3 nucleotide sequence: TGCGCCAGTTCTCGGGACAGGTTCGATCCGTCAGAGACCCAGTACTTC.

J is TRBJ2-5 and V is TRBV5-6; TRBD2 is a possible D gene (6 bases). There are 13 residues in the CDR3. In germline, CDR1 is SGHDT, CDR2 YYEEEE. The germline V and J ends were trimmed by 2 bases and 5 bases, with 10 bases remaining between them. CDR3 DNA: TGTGCCAGCAGCTTTCAAGGGAGGGAGACCCAGTACTTC. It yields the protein CASSFQGRETQYF.

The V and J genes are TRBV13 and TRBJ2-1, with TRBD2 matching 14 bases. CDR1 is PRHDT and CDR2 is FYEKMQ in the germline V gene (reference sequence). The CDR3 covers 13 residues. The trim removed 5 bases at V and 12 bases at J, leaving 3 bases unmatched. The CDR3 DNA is TGTGCCAGCAGCCCGGGACTAGCGGGGGTGCAGTTCTTC. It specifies CASSPGLAGVQFF.

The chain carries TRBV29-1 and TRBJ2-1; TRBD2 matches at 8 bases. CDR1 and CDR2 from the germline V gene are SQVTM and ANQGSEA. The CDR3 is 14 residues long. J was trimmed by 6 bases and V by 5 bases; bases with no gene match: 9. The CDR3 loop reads CSVLGGGRSNEQFF. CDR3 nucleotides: TGCAGCGTTCTAGGCGGGGGGAGGTCCAATGAGCAGTTCTTC.

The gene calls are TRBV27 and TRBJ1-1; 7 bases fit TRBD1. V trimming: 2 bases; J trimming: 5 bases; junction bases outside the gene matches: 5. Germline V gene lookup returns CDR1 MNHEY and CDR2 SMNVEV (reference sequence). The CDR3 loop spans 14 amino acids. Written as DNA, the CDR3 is TGTGCCAGCAGTTTAAGGGGGCCCGGGACTGAAGCTTTCTTT. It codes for CASSLRGPGTEAFF.

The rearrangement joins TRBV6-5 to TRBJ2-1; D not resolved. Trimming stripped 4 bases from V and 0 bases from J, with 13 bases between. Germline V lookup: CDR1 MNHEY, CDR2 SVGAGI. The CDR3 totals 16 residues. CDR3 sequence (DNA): TGTGCCAGCAGTTTCGTGATAGAAAGCTCCTACAATGAGCAGTTCTTC. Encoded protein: CASSFVIESSYNEQFF.

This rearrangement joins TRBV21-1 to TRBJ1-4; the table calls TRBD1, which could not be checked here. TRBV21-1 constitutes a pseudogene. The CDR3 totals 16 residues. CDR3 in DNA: TGTGCCAGCAGCAAAGAAAGGGACAGGGTAGGAGAAAAACTGTTTTTT. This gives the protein CASSKERDRVGEKLFF.

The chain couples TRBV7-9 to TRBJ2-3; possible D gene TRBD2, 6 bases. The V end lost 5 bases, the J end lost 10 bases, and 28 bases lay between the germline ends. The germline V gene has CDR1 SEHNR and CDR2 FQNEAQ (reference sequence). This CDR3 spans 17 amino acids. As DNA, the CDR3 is TGTGCCAGCAGCCTTATTGGGGACGGGACTCCAAATCGATCGCAGTATTTT. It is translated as CASSLIGDGTPNRSQYF.

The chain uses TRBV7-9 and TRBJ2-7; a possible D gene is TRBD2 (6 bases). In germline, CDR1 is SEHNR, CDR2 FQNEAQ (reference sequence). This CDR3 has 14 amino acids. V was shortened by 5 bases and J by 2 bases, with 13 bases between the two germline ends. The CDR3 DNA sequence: TGTGCCAGCAGCGCCCCGGGACTCCCCTACGAGCAGTACTTC. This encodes CASSAPGLPYEQYF. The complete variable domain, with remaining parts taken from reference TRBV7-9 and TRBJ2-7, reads DTGVSQNPRHKITKRGQNVTFRCDPISEHNRLYWYRQTLGQGPEFLTYFQNEAQLEKSRLLSDRFSAERPKGSFSTLEIQRTEQGDSAMYLCASSAPGLPYEQYFGPGTRLTVT.

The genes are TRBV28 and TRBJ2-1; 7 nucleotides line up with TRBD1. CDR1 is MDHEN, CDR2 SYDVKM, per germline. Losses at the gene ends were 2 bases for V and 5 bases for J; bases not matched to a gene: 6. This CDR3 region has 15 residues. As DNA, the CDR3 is TGTGCCAGCAGTTTACTGGGGACAGCTCACAATGAGCAGTTCTTC. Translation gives CASSLLGTAHNEQFF.

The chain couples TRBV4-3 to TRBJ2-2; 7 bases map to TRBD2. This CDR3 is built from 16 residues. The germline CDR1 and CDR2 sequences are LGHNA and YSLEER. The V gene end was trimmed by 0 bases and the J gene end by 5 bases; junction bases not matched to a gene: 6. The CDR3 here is CASSQEVSRGTGELFF. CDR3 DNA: TGCGCCAGCAGCCAAGAGGTGTCGCGGGGGACCGGGGAGCTGTTTTTT.

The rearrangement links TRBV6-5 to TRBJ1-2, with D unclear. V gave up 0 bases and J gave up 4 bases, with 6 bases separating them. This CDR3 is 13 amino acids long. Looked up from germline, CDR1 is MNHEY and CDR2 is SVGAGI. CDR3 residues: CASSYSGVYGYTF. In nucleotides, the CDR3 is TGTGCCAGCAGTTACTCGGGAGTCTATGGCTACACCTTC.

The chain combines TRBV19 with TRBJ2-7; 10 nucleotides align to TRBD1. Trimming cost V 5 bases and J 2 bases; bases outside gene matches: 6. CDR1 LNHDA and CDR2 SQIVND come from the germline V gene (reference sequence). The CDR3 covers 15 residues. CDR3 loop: CASSAGQGPAYEQYF. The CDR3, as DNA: TGTGCCAGTAGTGCGGGACAGGGGCCGGCCTACGAGCAGTACTTC.

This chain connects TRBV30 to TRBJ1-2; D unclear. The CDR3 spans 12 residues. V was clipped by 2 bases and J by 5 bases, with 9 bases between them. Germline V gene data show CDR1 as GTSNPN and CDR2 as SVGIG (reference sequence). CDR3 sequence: CAWSFGEYGYTF. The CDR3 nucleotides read TGTGCCTGGAGTTTCGGGGAGTATGGCTACACCTTC.

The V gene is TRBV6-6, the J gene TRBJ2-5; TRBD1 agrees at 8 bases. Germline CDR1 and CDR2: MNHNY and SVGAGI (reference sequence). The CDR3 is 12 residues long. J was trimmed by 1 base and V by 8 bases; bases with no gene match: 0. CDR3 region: CASGQGQETQYF. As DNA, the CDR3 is TGTGCCAGCGGACAGGGCCAAGAGACCCAGTACTTC.

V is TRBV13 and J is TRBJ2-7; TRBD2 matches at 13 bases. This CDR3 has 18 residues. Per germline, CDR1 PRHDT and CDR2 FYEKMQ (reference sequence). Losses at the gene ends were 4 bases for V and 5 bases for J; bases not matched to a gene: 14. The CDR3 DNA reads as TGTGCCAGCAGCTCGGGACTAGCGGGGAAAGGATTTGGGGACGAGCAGTACTTC. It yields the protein CASSSGLAGKGFGDEQYF.

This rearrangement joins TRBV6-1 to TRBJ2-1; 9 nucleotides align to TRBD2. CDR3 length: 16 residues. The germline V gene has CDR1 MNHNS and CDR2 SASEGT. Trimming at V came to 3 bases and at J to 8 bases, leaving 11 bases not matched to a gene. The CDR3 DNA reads TGTGCCAGCAGTGAGCCCCGTGGCGGGGGGGCATATGAGCAGTTCTTC. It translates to CASSEPRGGGAYEQFF.

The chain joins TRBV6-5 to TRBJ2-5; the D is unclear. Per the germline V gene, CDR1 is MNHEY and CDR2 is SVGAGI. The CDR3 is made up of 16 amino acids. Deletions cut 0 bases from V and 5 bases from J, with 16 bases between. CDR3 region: CASSYSYRSQRETQYF. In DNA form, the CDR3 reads TGTGCCAGCAGTTACTCGTACAGATCCCAAAGGGAGACCCAGTACTTC.